This TCR beta chain was profiled in a study of lymphopenia after photon versus proton radiotherapy. General study findings and limits: Relative stability marked proton patients; photon patients lost diversity and naive cells. Post-nadir diversity loss with photons came from oligoclonal expansion, particularly CD8+ Temra cells. Post-nadir TCR diversity decline inversely tracked overall survival among those who died.

Points on this clone: Its antigen is unknown.

This table comes from immunoSEQ multiplex PCR, and its TCRdb copy is limited to in-frame clones, with some not included. The sample records 20,000 to 25,000 clones, roughly 90% being singletons. The sequence was obtained from an elderly man with esophageal cancer. The sequencing used peripheral blood, collected from a patient treated with proton-based radiotherapy.

The CDR3 reads CASSPRGAGGTGANVLTF. As DNA, the CDR3 is TGTGCCAGCAGTCCCCGGGGAGCGGGGGGTACTGGGGCCAACGTCCTGACTTTC. This chain uses TRBV7-2 with TRBJ2-6; 9 bases are shared with TRBD2. The V gene's germline CDR1 is SGHTA and CDR2 FQGNSA. Unmatched junction bases numbered 11, after V lost 6 bases and J lost 2 bases. This CDR3 has 18 residues.